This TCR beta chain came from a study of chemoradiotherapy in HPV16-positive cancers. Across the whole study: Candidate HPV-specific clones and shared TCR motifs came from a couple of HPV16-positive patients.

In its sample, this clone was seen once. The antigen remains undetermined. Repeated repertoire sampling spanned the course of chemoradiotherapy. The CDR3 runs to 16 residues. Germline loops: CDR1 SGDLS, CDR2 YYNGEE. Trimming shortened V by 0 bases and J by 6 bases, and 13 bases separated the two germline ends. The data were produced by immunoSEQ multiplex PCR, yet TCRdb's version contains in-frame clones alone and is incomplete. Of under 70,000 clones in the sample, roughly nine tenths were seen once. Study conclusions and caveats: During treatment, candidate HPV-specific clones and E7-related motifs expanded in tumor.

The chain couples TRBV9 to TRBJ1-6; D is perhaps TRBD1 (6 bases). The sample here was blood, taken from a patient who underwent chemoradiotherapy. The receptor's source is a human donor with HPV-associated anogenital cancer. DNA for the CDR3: TGTGCCAGCAGCGTAGCTGGACAGCTTCTTAATTCACCCCTCCACTTT. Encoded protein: CASSVAGQLLNSPLHF.